One and the same sample provided the 22 T cell receptor beta chains below, sequenced in a study of PD-1 blockade in classical Hodgkin lymphoma. Time point: newly diagnosed, previously untreated cHL patient sample. Repertoires were generated with immunoSEQ multiplex PCR, while TCRdb's copy carries only in-frame clones and drops some. This table has 70,000 or so clones, 85% to 95% appearing once. The sequencing sample was made of peripheral blood mononuclear cells (PBMCs). These receptors were collected from a human donor with classical Hodgkin lymphoma.

With regard to this clone: The junction departs from germline at one end; a sequencing error may be responsible. The V call is TRBV7-2, the J call TRBJ1-2, with 9 bases matching TRBD1. Germline V CDR1 and CDR2: SGHTA, FQGNSA. CDR3 size: 15 residues. CDR3: CASSLAPTGGYGYTF. In DNA form, the CDR3 reads TGTGCCAGCAGCCTAGCCCCGACAGGGGGATATGGCTACACCTTC. Together with reference TRBV7-2 and TRBJ1-2, the CDR3 gives the full variable domain: GAGVSQSPSNKVTEKGKDVELRCDPISGHTALYWYRQSLGQGLEFLIYFQGNSAPDKSGLPSDRFSAERTGGSVSTLTIQRTQQEDSAVYLCASSLAPTGGYGYTFGSGTRLTVV.

The chain recombines TRBV19 with TRBJ1-2; D gene uncertain. CDR3 length equals 13 residues. CDR1 is LNHDA and CDR2 is SQIVND in the germline V gene (reference sequence). The ends were cut back, 7 bases at V and 5 bases at J, with 14 bases in the middle. CDR3 sequence: CASTLGSGYGYTF. Written as DNA, the CDR3 is TGTGCCAGTACTCTCGGTTCGGGGTATGGCTACACCTTC.

The genes are TRBV27 and TRBJ1-1; no definite D call. Trimming stripped 6 bases from V and 3 bases from J, with 17 bases between. The germline V gene has CDR1 MNHEY and CDR2 SMNVEV (reference sequence). This CDR3 comprises 15 residues. In DNA form, the CDR3 reads TGTGCCAGCAGCCAAATCCGAGGGTTAGACACTGAAGCTTTCTTT. As protein: CASSQIRGLDTEAFF.

The chain uses TRBV10-2 and TRBJ2-2, with TRBD2 identical over 8 bases. Germline V CDR1 and CDR2: WSHSY, SAAADI. V shed 7 bases and J 2 bases; nucleotides not matched to a gene: 12. CDR3 size: 17 residues. CDR3 amino acids: CASTFPTGGANTGELFF. The CDR3 DNA is TGCGCCAGCACCTTCCCTACGGGGGGGGCCAACACCGGGGAGCTGTTTTTT.

The rearrangement links TRBV5-1 to TRBJ2-1; 14 bases align to TRBD2. V was pared by 3 bases and J by 10 bases, with 6 bases of the junction left unmatched. Germline values: CDR1 SGHRS, CDR2 YFSETQ. The length of the CDR3 is 15 residues. This chain's CDR3 is CASSWTSGRTVEQFF. DNA for the CDR3: TGCGCCAGCAGCTGGACTAGCGGGAGGACCGTGGAGCAGTTCTTC.

The rearrangement links TRBV29-1 to TRBJ1-1; D perhaps matches TRBD1 (6 bases). V lost 5 bases and J 4 bases, leaving 14 bases between the germline ends. Germline CDR1 SQVTM, CDR2 ANQGSEA. The CDR3 extends over 13 amino acids. This CDR3 is CSVSAGGGTEAFF. CDR3 DNA sequence: TGCAGCGTTTCTGCCGGGGGCGGCACTGAAGCTTTCTTT.

V gene TRBV7-3 combines with J gene TRBJ2-7, with D maybe TRBD2 (6 bases). V gave up 6 bases and J gave up 2 bases, with 17 bases separating them. The CDR3 runs to 15 residues. Germline V CDR1 and CDR2: SGHTA, FQGTGA. The CDR3 nucleotides are TGTGCCAGCAGTGTGGGGATGGCGGGACCCTACGAGCAGTACTTC. It specifies CASSVGMAGPYEQYF.

The chain carries TRBV25-1 and TRBJ2-7; maybe TRBD1 (6 bases). This CDR3 has 12 amino acids. The germline V gene has CDR1 MGHDK and CDR2 SYGVNS. V was cut by 8 bases and J by 3 bases, with 11 bases left in between. The CDR3 DNA is TGTGCCAGCTCCCTACAGGGCTACGAGCAGTACTTC. It codes for CASSLQGYEQYF.

CDR3 in amino acids: CASSPPGQGYYGYTF. In DNA form, the CDR3 reads TGTGCCAGCAGCCCTCCGGGACAGGGTTACTATGGCTACACCTTC. The V call is TRBV5-6, the J call TRBJ1-2, with 9 bases identical to TRBD1. This CDR3 comprises 15 residues. CDR1 is SGHDT and CDR2 is YYEEEE in the germline V gene. The V gene end was trimmed by 4 bases and the J gene end by 3 bases; junction bases not matched to a gene: 7.

This chain uses TRBV28 with TRBJ2-2; 11 nucleotides line up with TRBD2. The CDR3 is 13 amino acids. The V and J ends lost 6 bases and 7 bases, in that order; junction bases with no gene match: 1. Germline V lookup: CDR1 MDHEN, CDR2 SYDVKM. The CDR3 DNA follows: TGTGCCAGCAGAACTAGCGGGAGCGGGGAGCTGTTTTTT. This sequence encodes CASRTSGSGELFF.

The chain employs TRBV10-2 and TRBJ2-1; D remains unclear. This CDR3 is built from 17 residues. The germline V and J ends were trimmed by 7 bases and 0 bases, with 19 bases remaining between them. Germline V gene sequence: CDR1 WSHSY, CDR2 SAAADI. The DNA for the CDR3 is TGCGCCAGCATAGCCCGCTGGGGTCAAAGCTCCTACAATGAGCAGTTCTTC. It yields the protein CASIARWGQSSYNEQFF.

This chain joins TRBV9 and TRBJ1-6; D remains ambiguous. Germline V gene data show CDR1 as SGDLS and CDR2 as YYNGEE. Trimming removed 4 bases at V and 2 bases at J, with 13 bases between. CDR3 length equals 16 residues. For the CDR3, the DNA is TGTGCCAGCAGCCAGTCGAGTGAAACCTATAATTCACCCCTCCACTTT. The encoded protein is CASSQSSETYNSPLHF.

The chain recombines TRBV6-5 with TRBJ1-1, with 9 bases aligning to TRBD1. Germline-derived CDR1 and CDR2 are MNHEY and SVGAGI. V lost 4 bases and J lost 5; bases outside the gene matches: 2. The CDR3 runs to 13 residues. CDR3 nucleotides: TGTGCCAGCAGTTGGGACAGGGAGACTGAAGCTTTCTTT. Residues: CASSWDRETEAFF.

The chain combines TRBV7-2 with TRBJ1-1; D remains unclear. The germline CDR1 and CDR2 sequences are SGHTA and FQGNSA. Between the trimmed V and J ends, which lost 2 bases and 1 base, there was a span of 8 bases. CDR3 length: 14 amino acids. CDR3 loop: CASSLSRGNTEAFF. Written as DNA, the CDR3 is TGTGCCAGCAGCTTATCACGGGGGAACACTGAAGCTTTCTTT.

V is TRBV7-2 and J is TRBJ2-7; 7 bases are a match to TRBD1. CDR1 and CDR2 (germline): SGHTA, FQGNSA. V dropped 5 bases and J dropped 0; count of bases not matched to a gene: 7. The CDR3 is made up of 15 amino acids. CDR3 protein: CASSTGTASSYEQYF. The CDR3 DNA follows: TGTGCCAGCAGCACCGGGACAGCGAGCTCCTACGAGCAGTACTTC.

The rearrangement links TRBV10-1 to TRBJ2-1; TRBD2 agrees at 8 bases. The trim removed 10 bases at V and 2 bases at J, leaving 7 bases unmatched. The CDR3 totals 14 residues. Germline V gene sequence: CDR1 WNHNN, CDR2 SYGVQD (reference sequence). This CDR3 is CANHLTSAYNEQFF. The CDR3 coding sequence is TGCGCCAACCACTTGACTAGCGCCTACAATGAGCAGTTCTTC.

This chain joins TRBV10-3 and TRBJ2-7; 9 bases are shared with TRBD2. CDR1 is ENHRY, CDR2 SYGVKD, per germline. The CDR3 consists of 14 residues. Losses at the gene ends were 7 bases for V and 2 bases for J; bases not matched to a gene: 6. The CDR3: CAITLAGSTYEQYF. In DNA form, the CDR3 reads TGTGCCATCACCCTAGCGGGGTCTACCTACGAGCAGTACTTC.

The chain combines TRBV11-3 with TRBJ1-1; tentatively, D is TRBD1 (5 bases). Germline CDR1 is SGHNT and CDR2 is YENEEA. V lost 3 bases to trimming and J lost 4 bases, with 12 bases between them. The CDR3 is 14 amino acids. CDR3 in amino acids: CASSFGGIGTEAFF. The DNA of the CDR3 is TGTGCCAGCAGCTTCGGGGGGATCGGCACTGAAGCTTTCTTT. Combining the CDR3 with reference TRBV11-3 and TRBJ1-1 gives the whole variable domain EAGVVQSPRYKIIEKKQPVAFWCNPISGHNTLYWYLQNLGQGPELLIRYENEEAVDDSQLPKDRFSAERLKGVDSTLKIQPAELGDSAVYLCASSFGGIGTEAFFGQGTRLTVV.

As concerns this clone: Other DNA sequences within the sample encode an identical CDR3. The chain couples TRBV4-2 to TRBJ1-2, with D possibly matching TRBD1 (5 bases). The germline V gene has CDR1 LGHNA and CDR2 YNFKEQ. With 1 base removed from V and 3 bases from J, the gap between germline ends came to 12 bases. There are 15 residues in the CDR3. The CDR3 DNA reads TGTGCCAGCAGCCAAGTGGCCAGGGTTGACTATGGCTACACCTTC. Translating it yields CASSQVARVDYGYTF.

The chain uses TRBV7-2 and TRBJ2-7; weak D call: TRBD2 (5 bases). The CDR3 contains 13 residues. Trimming removed 7 bases from V and 8 bases from J, with 18 bases in between. Germline CDR1 is SGHTA and CDR2 is FQGNSA. CDR3 loop: CASTFGVGEKQYF. In nucleotides, the CDR3 is TGTGCCAGCACTTTTGGGGTCGGGGAAAAGCAGTACTTC.

The count of this clone is one. V gene TRBV7-2 combines with J gene TRBJ1-1, with D tentatively TRBD1 (6 bases). V was cut by 1 base and J by 5 bases, with 14 bases left in between. Germline V lookup: CDR1 SGHTA, CDR2 FQGNSA. The CDR3 contains 15 residues. The CDR3, as DNA: TGTGCCAGCAGCTTAGGGGCACAGGGTCGAACTGAAGCTTTCTTT. Protein sequence: CASSLGAQGRTEAFF.

The V gene is TRBV5-3, the J gene TRBJ2-3; unclear D gene. TRBV5-3 is treated as an ORF (open reading frame) with a function not yet certain. Trimming shortened V by 4 bases and J by 4 bases, and 13 bases separated the two germline ends. The CDR3 consists of 14 residues. CDR3 region: CARSPTRGPDTQYF. The CDR3 DNA reads as TGTGCCAGAAGCCCGACCCGCGGCCCAGATACGCAGTATTTT.